The present entry profiles one TCR beta chain with its context. The specificity of this receptor is unknown. No much larger clone exists at a distance of one base, and base qualities are not known. Instrument used: Illumina HiSeq 2500. TCR beta libraries were prepared by quantitative 5'-RACE with molecular barcodes. On the authors' methods: A new computational method based on a probabilistic model of VDJ rearrangement was used to identify disease-linked TCR variants. Starting from the raw public reads, TCRdb applied fastp trimming at Q25, assembled clones with MiXCR and retained in-frame beta chains. Each entry merges the rows of one CDR3 protein and shows their most common DNA and genes. TCRdb, rather than the study authors, made the V and J calls. This sample holds about 350,000 distinct CDR3 sequences; around 20% were observed only once. The biggest ten clones account for roughly 14% of the sample.

The entry originates in a study of CD8 T cells in ankylosing spondylitis (dated by TCRdb to the late 2010s). Broadly, across the study: The study set out to find disease-linked TCR variants by profiling T cell receptor beta repertoires in ankylosing spondylitis patients and healthy donors. In total, the full study cohort was made up of over a hundred healthy donors and some 26 ankylosing spondylitis patients. Peripheral blood was sampled, and synovial fluid was additionally collected from ankylosing spondylitis patients.

General findings and caveats noted by the study authors: A TCR beta motif of several highly homologous amino acid variants appeared characteristic of blood from ankylosing spondylitis patients. The disease-linked clones had a CD8+ phenotype and were found at relatively low frequencies in peripheral blood. Some motif variants were previously reported in synovial fluid and blood of reactive arthritis patients, suggesting common disease-initiation mechanisms. The disease-linked clones were reported to be significantly enriched in matched synovial fluid samples from ankylosing spondylitis patients.

V is clipped by 1 base and J by 0 bases, and the sequence between their germline boundaries is 10 bases long. CDR1 is given as GTSNPN and CDR2 as SVGIG, both from the germline V gene (reference sequence). The CDR3 holds 15 amino acids from the cysteine to the phenylalanine. The only DNA kept is the CDR3, 45 bases in frame from the first base. The receptor chain draws on TRBV30 and TRBJ2-1, with the D gene uncertain. This TCR came from a male donor with ankylosing spondylitis or in good health (not recorded which). The specimen was blood, either unsorted or a sorted T cell fraction (not recorded which). The CDR3 here reads CAWSGQPSSYNEQFF. The nucleotide sequence reads TGTGCCTGGAGTGGGCAGCCGAGCTCCTACAATGAGCAGTTCTTC.